A single T cell receptor beta chain is shown here with its context. Its target is not known. A much larger clone differs from this one at a single base, so this may be a read error. The sample has other DNA sequences that encode this CDR3 too. The CDR3 runs to 15 residues. Germline values: CDR1 SGHAT, CDR2 FQNNGV. Trimming left V 4 bases short and J 7 bases short, with 14 bases between. The sample belongs to a study of shared clonotypes between healthy human individuals. General study points: On the whole, naive subsets had larger estimated richness than memory subsets had.

Only in-frame clones appear in the TCRdb table, and some are missing; sequencing was by immunoSEQ multiplex PCR. In the table there are around 940,000 clones, around three quarters of which are singletons. The split of CD4+ cells yielded CD45RA+ naive and CD45RA-negative memory subsets. The genes are TRBV11-2 and TRBJ1-6; D is undetermined. The clonotype comes from a man younger than 30 in good health. Sequencing was carried out using memory CD4+ T cells sorted from blood. Subset indicated: CD45RA-negative fraction. CDR3 bases: TGTGCCAGCAGCTCAATCAGGCTCGCGAATTCACCCCTCCACTTT. This gives the protein CASSSIRLANSPLHF.